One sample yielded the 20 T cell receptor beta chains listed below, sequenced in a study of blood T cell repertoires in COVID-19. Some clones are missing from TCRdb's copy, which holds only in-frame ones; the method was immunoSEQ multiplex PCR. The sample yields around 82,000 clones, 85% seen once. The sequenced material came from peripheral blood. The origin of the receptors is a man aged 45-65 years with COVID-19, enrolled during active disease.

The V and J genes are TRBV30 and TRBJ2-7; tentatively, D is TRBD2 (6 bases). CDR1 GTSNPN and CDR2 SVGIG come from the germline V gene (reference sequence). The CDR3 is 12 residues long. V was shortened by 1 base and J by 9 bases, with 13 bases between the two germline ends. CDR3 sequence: CAWSEPPAGQYF. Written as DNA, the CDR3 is TGTGCCTGGAGTGAACCCCCAGCGGGGCAGTACTTC.

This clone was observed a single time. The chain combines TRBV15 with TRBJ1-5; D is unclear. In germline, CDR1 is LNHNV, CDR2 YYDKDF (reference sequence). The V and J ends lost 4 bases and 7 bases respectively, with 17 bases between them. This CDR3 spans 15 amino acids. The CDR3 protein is CATSTRVQAGQPQHF. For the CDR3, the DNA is TGTGCCACCAGCACCCGAGTCCAGGCGGGGCAGCCCCAGCATTTT.

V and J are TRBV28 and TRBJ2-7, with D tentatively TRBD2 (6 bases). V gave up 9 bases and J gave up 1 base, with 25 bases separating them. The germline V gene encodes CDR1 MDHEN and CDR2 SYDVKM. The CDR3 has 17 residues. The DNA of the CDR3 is TGTGCCAGTAGCTCCTCCCCCCAGGGACTTGTGTCCTACGAGCAGTACTTC. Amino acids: CASSSSPQGLVSYEQYF.

The CDR3 DNA reads as TGTGCCAGCAGTCTAACTAGCATTACAGATACGCAGTATTTT. Its protein is CASSLTSITDTQYF. J is TRBJ2-3 and V is TRBV28; weak D call: TRBD2 (6 bases). The germline V gene has CDR1 MDHEN and CDR2 SYDVKM. V shed 5 bases and J shed 3 bases, with 12 bases lying between them. The CDR3 covers 14 residues. The variable domain in full, completed from reference TRBV28 and TRBJ2-3, reads DVKVTQSSRYLVKRTGEKVFLECVQDMDHENMFWYRQDPGLGLRLIYFSYDVKMKEKGDIPEGYSVSREKKERFSLILESASTNQTSMYLCASSLTSITDTQYFGPGTRLTVL.

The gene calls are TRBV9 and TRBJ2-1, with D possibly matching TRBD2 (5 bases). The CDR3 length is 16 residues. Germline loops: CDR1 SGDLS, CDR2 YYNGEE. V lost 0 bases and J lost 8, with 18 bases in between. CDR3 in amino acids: CASSVEEGESGDEQFF. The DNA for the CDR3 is TGTGCCAGCAGCGTAGAAGAGGGAGAGAGTGGGGATGAGCAGTTCTTC. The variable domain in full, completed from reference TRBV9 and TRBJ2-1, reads DSGVTQTPKHLITATGQRVTLRCSPRSGDLSVYWYQQSLDQGLQFLIQYYNGEERAKGNILERFSAQQFPDLHSELNLSSLELGDSALYFCASSVEEGESGDEQFFGPGTRLTVL.

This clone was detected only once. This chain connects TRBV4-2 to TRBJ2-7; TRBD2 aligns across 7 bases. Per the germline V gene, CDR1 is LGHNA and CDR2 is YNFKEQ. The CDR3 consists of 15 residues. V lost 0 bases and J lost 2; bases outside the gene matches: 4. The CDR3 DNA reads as TGTGCCAGCAGCCAAGATTTGGCGGGAGCCTACGAGCAGTACTTC. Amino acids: CASSQDLAGAYEQYF.

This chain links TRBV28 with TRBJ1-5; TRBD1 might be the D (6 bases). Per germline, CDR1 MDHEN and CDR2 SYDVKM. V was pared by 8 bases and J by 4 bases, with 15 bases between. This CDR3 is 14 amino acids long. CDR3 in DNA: TGTGCCAGCGGGGGGGCAGGGCTAAATCAGCCCCAGCATTTT. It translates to CASGGAGLNQPQHF.

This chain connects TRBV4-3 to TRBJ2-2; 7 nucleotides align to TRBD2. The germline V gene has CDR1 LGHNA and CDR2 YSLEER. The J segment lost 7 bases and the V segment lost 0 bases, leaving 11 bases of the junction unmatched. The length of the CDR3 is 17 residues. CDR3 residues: CASSQDKRMTGGGELFF. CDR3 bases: TGCGCCAGCAGCCAAGATAAAAGGATGACGGGAGGCGGGGAGCTGTTTTTT.

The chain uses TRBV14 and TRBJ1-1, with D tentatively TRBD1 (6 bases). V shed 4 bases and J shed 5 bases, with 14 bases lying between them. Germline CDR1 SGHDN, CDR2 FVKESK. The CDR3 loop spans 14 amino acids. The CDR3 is CASSLGQGKTEAFF. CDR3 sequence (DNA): TGTGCCAGCAGCCTCGGTCAGGGGAAAACTGAAGCTTTCTTT.

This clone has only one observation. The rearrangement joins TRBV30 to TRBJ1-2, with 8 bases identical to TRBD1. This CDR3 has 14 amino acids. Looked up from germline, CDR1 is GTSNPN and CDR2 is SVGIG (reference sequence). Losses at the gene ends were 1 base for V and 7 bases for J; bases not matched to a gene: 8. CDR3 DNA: TGTGCCTGGAGTGAGGGCAGGGGGCTAAGTGGCTACACCTTC. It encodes CAWSEGRGLSGYTF.

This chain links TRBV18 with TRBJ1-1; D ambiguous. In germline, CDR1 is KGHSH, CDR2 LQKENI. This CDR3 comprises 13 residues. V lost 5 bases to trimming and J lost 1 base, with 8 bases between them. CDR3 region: CASSSEQNTEAFF. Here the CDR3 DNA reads TGTGCCAGCTCATCCGAGCAGAACACTGAAGCTTTCTTT.

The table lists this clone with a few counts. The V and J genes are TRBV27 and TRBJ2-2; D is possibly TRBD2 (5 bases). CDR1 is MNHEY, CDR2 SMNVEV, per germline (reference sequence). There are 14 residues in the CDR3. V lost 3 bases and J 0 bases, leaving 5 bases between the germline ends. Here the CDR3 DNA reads TGTGCCAGCAGTTTGGGAGCGAACACCGGGGAGCTGTTTTTT. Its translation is CASSLGANTGELFF.

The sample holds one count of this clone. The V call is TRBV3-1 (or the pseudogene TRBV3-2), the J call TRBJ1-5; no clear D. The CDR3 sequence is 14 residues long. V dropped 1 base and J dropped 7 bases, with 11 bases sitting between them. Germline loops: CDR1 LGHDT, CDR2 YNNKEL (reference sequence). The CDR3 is CASSQAGVGQPQHF. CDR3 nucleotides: TGTGCCAGCAGCCAAGCCGGGGTAGGGCAGCCCCAGCATTTT.

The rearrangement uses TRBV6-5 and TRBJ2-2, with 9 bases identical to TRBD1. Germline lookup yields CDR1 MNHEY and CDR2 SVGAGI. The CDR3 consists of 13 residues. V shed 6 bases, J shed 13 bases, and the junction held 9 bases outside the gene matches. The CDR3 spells CASREGQGHGLFF. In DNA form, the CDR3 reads TGTGCCAGCAGGGAGGGACAGGGACATGGGCTGTTTTTT.

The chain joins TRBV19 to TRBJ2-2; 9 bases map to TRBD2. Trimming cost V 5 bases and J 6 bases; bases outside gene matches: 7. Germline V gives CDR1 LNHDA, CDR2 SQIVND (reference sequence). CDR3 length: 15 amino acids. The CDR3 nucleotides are TGTGCCAGTAGTCGTGTAGCGGGGGCATCCGGGGAGCTGTTTTTT. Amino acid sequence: CASSRVAGASGELFF.

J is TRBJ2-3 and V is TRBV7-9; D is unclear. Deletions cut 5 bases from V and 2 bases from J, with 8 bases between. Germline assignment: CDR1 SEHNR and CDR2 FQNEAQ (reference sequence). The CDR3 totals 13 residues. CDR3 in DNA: TGTGCCAGCAGCGTACTCTCCACAGATACGCAGTATTTT. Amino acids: CASSVLSTDTQYF.

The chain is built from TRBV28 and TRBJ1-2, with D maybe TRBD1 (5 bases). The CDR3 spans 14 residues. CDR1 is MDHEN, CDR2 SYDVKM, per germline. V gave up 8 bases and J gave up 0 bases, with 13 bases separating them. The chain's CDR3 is CASDGREANYGYTF. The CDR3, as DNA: TGTGCCAGCGATGGCAGGGAAGCTAACTATGGCTACACCTTC.

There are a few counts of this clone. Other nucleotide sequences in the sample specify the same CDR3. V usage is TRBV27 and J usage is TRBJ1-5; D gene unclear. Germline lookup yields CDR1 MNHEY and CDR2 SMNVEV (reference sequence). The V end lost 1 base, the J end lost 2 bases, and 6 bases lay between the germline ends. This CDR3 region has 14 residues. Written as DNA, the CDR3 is TGTGCCAGCAGTTTATATCGAGGCAATCAGCCCCAGCATTTT. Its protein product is CASSLYRGNQPQHF.

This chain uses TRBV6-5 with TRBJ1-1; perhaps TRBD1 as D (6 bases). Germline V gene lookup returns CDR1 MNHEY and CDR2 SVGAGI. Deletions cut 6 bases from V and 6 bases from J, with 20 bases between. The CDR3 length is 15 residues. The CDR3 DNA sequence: TGTGCCAGCAGACTCGGAGACTCCGAGGGGGCTGAAGCTTTCTTT. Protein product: CASRLGDSEGAEAFF.

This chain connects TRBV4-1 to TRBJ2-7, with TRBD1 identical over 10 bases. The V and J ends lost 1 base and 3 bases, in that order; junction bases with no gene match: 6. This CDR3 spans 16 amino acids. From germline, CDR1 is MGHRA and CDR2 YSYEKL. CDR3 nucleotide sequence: TGCGCCAGCAGCCAAGTCCCGGGACAGGGGAACTACGAGCAGTACTTC. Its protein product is CASSQVPGQGNYEQYF.